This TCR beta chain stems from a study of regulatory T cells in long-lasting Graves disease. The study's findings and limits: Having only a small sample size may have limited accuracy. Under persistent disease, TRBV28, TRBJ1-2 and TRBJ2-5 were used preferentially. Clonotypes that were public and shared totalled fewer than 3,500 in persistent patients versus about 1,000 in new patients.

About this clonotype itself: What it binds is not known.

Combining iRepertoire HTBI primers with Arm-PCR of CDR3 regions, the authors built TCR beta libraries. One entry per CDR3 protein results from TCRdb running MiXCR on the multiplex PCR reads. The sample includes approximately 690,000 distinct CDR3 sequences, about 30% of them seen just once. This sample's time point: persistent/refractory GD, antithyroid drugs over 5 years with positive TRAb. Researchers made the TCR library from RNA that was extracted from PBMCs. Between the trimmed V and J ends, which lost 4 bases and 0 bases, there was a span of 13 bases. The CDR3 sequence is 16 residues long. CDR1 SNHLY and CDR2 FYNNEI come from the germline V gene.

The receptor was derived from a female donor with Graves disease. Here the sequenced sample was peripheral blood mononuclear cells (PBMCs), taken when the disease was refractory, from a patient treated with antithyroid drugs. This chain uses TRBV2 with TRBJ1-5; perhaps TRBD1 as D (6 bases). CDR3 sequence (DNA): TGTGCCAGCAGTGGACGACAGGATTATAGCAATCAGCCCCAGCATTTT. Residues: CASSGRQDYSNQPQHF.